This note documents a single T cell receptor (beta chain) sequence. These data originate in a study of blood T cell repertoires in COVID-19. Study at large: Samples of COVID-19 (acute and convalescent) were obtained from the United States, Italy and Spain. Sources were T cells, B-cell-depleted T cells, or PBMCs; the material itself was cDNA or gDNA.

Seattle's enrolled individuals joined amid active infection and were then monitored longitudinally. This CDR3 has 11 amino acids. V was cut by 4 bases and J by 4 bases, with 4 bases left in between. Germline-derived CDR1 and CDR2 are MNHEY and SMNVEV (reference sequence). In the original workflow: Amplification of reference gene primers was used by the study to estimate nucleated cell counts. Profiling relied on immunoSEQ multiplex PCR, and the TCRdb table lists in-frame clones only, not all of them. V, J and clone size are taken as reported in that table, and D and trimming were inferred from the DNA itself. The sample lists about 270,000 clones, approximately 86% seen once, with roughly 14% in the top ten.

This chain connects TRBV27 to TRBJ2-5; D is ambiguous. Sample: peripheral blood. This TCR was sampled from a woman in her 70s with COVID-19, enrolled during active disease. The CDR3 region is CASSSGETQYF. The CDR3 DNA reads TGTGCCAGCAGTTCGGGAGAGACCCAGTACTTC.